The rows below give T cell receptor beta chains drawn from one sample of a study of persistence of HIV-infected CD4 T cells. Generated by immunoSEQ multiplex PCR, the TCRdb table keeps only in-frame clones and is missing some. This sample has tens of thousands of clones, with more than 70% found just once. These receptors have no identified antigens. The source material was CD4+ T cells sorted from PBMCs after 18-hour stimulation, sampled from a patient who received antiretroviral therapy. The source of these receptors is an adult man with HIV who was CMV-seropositive. Both conserved end residues are part of each CDR3. The order of the fields is V gene, D gene, J gene, clone size, CDR3 DNA, CDR3 protein. D genes are given only for firm matches. Rows give clone size only sometimes, using once, few, many, or a class for an expanded clone.

V gene: TRBV5-5; D gene: -; J gene: TRBJ1-2; clone size: -; CDR3 DNA: TGTGCCAGCAGCCAAGCCGAGGGGCTGGGTGGCTACACCTTC; CDR3 protein: CASSQAEGLGGYTF
V gene: TRBV12-3/TRBV12-4; D gene: -; J gene: TRBJ1-1; clone size: -; CDR3 DNA: TGTGCCAGCAGTTTGCGTATCGCTGCTGAAGCTTTCTTT; CDR3 protein: CASSLRIAAEAFF
V gene: TRBV29-1; D gene: -; J gene: TRBJ1-2; clone size: -; CDR3 DNA: TGCAGCGCCTCCTGGGGAATCTATGGCTACACCTTC; CDR3 protein: CSASWGIYGYTF
V gene: TRBV14; D gene: -; J gene: TRBJ2-1; clone size: -; CDR3 DNA: TGTGCCAGCAGCCAAAGGGGCAGAAATGAGCAGTTCTTC; CDR3 protein: CASSQRGRNEQFF
V gene: TRBV6-5; D gene: -; J gene: TRBJ2-3; clone size: -; CDR3 DNA: TGTGCCAGCAGTTACAGGGGTATGATCACAGATACGCAGTATTTT; CDR3 protein: CASSYRGMITDTQYF
V gene: TRBV6-5; D gene: TRBD1; J gene: TRBJ2-7; clone size: -; CDR3 DNA: TGTGCCAGCAGCTCCGGGACAGAATCCGAGCAGTACTTC; CDR3 protein: CASSSGTESEQYF
V gene: TRBV2; D gene: TRBD1; J gene: TRBJ1-5; clone size: -; CDR3 DNA: TGTGCCAGCTCACAAACGCCGGGACAGAGAAATCAGCCCCAGCATTTT; CDR3 protein: CASSQTPGQRNQPQHF
V gene: TRBV5-1; D gene: -; J gene: TRBJ2-3; clone size: -; CDR3 DNA: TGCGCCAGCAGCGTGGGGACCTTGAGCACAGATACGCAGTATTTT; CDR3 protein: CASSVGTLSTDTQYF
V gene: TRBV4-2; D gene: -; J gene: TRBJ1-5; clone size: few; CDR3 DNA: TGTGCCAGCAGCCAAGAAGGGTCAGTGGGTCAGCCCCAGCATTTT; CDR3 protein: CASSQEGSVGQPQHF
V gene: TRBV6-6; D gene: TRBD1; J gene: TRBJ2-2; clone size: -; CDR3 DNA: TGTGCCAGCCGGACAGGGTGGACCGGGGAGCTGTTTTTT; CDR3 protein: CASRTGWTGELFF
V gene: TRBV28; D gene: -; J gene: TRBJ2-4; clone size: -; CDR3 DNA: TGTGCCAGCAGTCCCCCCTGGTTGGGGCAGGGCAAAAACATTCAGTACTTC; CDR3 protein: CASSPPWLGQGKNIQYF
V gene: TRBV27; D gene: -; J gene: TRBJ1-6; clone size: -; CDR3 DNA: TGTGCCAGCAGGGGCGACAGCTATAATTCACCCCTCCACTTT; CDR3 protein: CASRGDSYNSPLHF
V gene: TRBV18; D gene: -; J gene: TRBJ1-1; clone size: -; CDR3 DNA: TGTGCCAGCTCACCAACAGCTATGAACACTGAAGCTTTCTTT; CDR3 protein: CASSPTAMNTEAFF
V gene: TRBV6-6; D gene: -; J gene: TRBJ1-4; clone size: -; CDR3 DNA: TGTGCCAGCAGTTACTCCGCAGCAGTTAATGAAAAACTGTTTTTT; CDR3 protein: CASSYSAAVNEKLFF
V gene: TRBV10-1; D gene: -; J gene: TRBJ2-1; clone size: -; CDR3 DNA: TGCGCCAGCAGCCCGGGGGCGGGCTACAATGAGCAGTTCTTC; CDR3 protein: CASSPGAGYNEQFF
V gene: TRBV19; D gene: -; J gene: TRBJ1-2; clone size: -; CDR3 DNA: TGTGCCAGTAGTATCTTGAGCTCTAACTATGGCTACACCTTC; CDR3 protein: CASSILSSNYGYTF
V gene: TRBV5-1; D gene: -; J gene: TRBJ1-5; clone size: -; CDR3 DNA: TGCGCCAGCAGCGTCGAGGGGGGCCAGCCCCAGCATTTT; CDR3 protein: CASSVEGGQPQHF
V gene: TRBV10-3; D gene: -; J gene: TRBJ1-1; clone size: -; CDR3 DNA: TGTGCCATCAGTGAAGACCTGAACACTGAAGCTTTCTTT; CDR3 protein: CAISEDLNTEAFF
V gene: TRBV5-1; D gene: TRBD1; J gene: TRBJ2-2; clone size: few; CDR3 DNA: TGCGCCAGCAGCACTACAGGGGTGGACACCGGGGAGCTGTTTTTT; CDR3 protein: CASSTTGVDTGELFF
V gene: TRBV15; D gene: -; J gene: TRBJ1-1; clone size: -; CDR3 DNA: TGTGCCACCAGCAGACCCCCCCACACTGAAGCTTTCTTT; CDR3 protein: CATSRPPHTEAFF
V gene: TRBV20-1; D gene: -; J gene: TRBJ1-5; clone size: -; CDR3 DNA: TGCAGTGCTAGTTCCGGGGGTAATCAGCCCCAGCATTTT; CDR3 protein: CSASSGGNQPQHF
V gene: TRBV5-1; D gene: TRBD2; J gene: TRBJ2-1; clone size: -; CDR3 DNA: TGCGCCAGCAGCATCCCAAGGGCGGGGGAGATTAATGAGCAGTTCTTC; CDR3 protein: CASSIPRAGEINEQFF
V gene: TRBV5-5; D gene: -; J gene: TRBJ1-3; clone size: few; CDR3 DNA: TGTGCCAGCAGCCCGGGACCCCGAGGGACTGGAAACACCATATATTTT; CDR3 protein: CASSPGPRGTGNTIYF
V gene: TRBV18; D gene: TRBD1; J gene: TRBJ2-2; clone size: -; CDR3 DNA: TGTGCCAGCTCACCACCGGGACAGGGGGCTCATGGCGGGGAGCTGTTTTTT; CDR3 protein: CASSPPGQGAHGGELFF
V gene: TRBV28; D gene: TRBD1; J gene: TRBJ1-6; clone size: -; CDR3 DNA: TGTGCCAGCAGTCTTCCCCACAGGGGGGATAATTCACCCCTCCACTTT; CDR3 protein: CASSLPHRGDNSPLHF
V gene: TRBV5-1; D gene: -; J gene: TRBJ2-3; clone size: -; CDR3 DNA: TGCGCCAGCAGCTTGAACGCAGCCACAGATACGCAGTATTTT; CDR3 protein: CASSLNAATDTQYF
V gene: TRBV14; D gene: -; J gene: TRBJ1-6; clone size: few; CDR3 DNA: TGTGCATCAAGGGCCTTCTCCTATAATTCACCCCTCCACTTT; CDR3 protein: CASRAFSYNSPLHF
V gene: TRBV6-5; D gene: -; J gene: TRBJ2-2; clone size: -; CDR3 DNA: TGTGCCAGCAGACGACAGGTTACCGGGGAGCTGTTTTTT; CDR3 protein: CASRRQVTGELFF
V gene: TRBV10-1; D gene: -; J gene: TRBJ1-1; clone size: few; CDR3 DNA: TGCGCCAGCAGTGTGCAGGAAGAAGCTTTCTTT; CDR3 protein: CASSVQEEAFF
V gene: TRBV18; D gene: TRBD1; J gene: TRBJ2-7; clone size: -; CDR3 DNA: TGTGCCAGCTCACCGACAGGGAGCAACGAGCAGTACTTC; CDR3 protein: CASSPTGSNEQYF
V gene: TRBV27; D gene: -; J gene: TRBJ1-6; clone size: -; CDR3 DNA: TGTGCCAGCAGTCCTGGGACGTGGACACCCCTCCACTTT; CDR3 protein: CASSPGTWTPLHF
V gene: TRBV28; D gene: TRBD1; J gene: TRBJ2-7; clone size: -; CDR3 DNA: TGTGCCAGCAGTTCCAGGTGGCGGACAGGGACCTACGAGCAGTACTTC; CDR3 protein: CASSSRWRTGTYEQYF
V gene: TRBV19; D gene: -; J gene: TRBJ2-3; clone size: -; CDR3 DNA: TGTGCCAGTAGTATATCCAGGGGAGGAGATACGCAGTATTTT; CDR3 protein: CASSISRGGDTQYF
V gene: TRBV11-2; D gene: -; J gene: TRBJ1-6; clone size: few; CDR3 DNA: TGTGCCAGCAGCTTAGATAATGGTTCACCCCTCCACTTT; CDR3 protein: CASSLDNGSPLHF
V gene: TRBV4-2; D gene: TRBD2; J gene: TRBJ2-1; clone size: few; CDR3 DNA: TGTGCCAGCAGCCAAGATGGAAGCGGGGGGAGTCGGGATGAGCAGTTCTTC; CDR3 protein: CASSQDGSGGSRDEQFF
V gene: TRBV5-1; D gene: -; J gene: TRBJ1-5; clone size: few; CDR3 DNA: TGCGCCAGCAGCTTGGAACCGTCCAGCAATCAGCCCCAGCATTTT; CDR3 protein: CASSLEPSSNQPQHF
V gene: TRBV6-4; D gene: TRBD1; J gene: TRBJ2-2; clone size: -; CDR3 DNA: TGTGCCAGCAGGACCGGACAGGGGGCGTTAATCGGGGAGCTGTTTTTT; CDR3 protein: CASRTGQGALIGELFF
V gene: TRBV14; D gene: -; J gene: TRBJ2-1; clone size: -; CDR3 DNA: TGTGCCAGCAGCCAACTTGGGGGCCCTAGCTCCTACAATGAGCAGTTCTTC; CDR3 protein: CASSQLGGPSSYNEQFF
V gene: TRBV27; D gene: -; J gene: TRBJ2-2; clone size: once; CDR3 DNA: TGTGCCAGCAGTTTATATTGGGGGACGAGATCGAACACCGGGGAGCTGTTTTTT; CDR3 protein: CASSLYWGTRSNTGELFF
V gene: TRBV5-1; D gene: TRBD2; J gene: TRBJ2-2; clone size: -; CDR3 DNA: TGCGCCAGCAGCTTGGCCGGGGGGACCGGGGAGCTGTTTTTT; CDR3 protein: CASSLAGGTGELFF
V gene: TRBV14; D gene: -; J gene: TRBJ1-5; clone size: -; CDR3 DNA: TGTGCCAGCAGTGGGGACATAAATCAGCCCCAGCATTTT; CDR3 protein: CASSGDINQPQHF
V gene: TRBV18; D gene: -; J gene: TRBJ2-3; clone size: few; CDR3 DNA: TGTGCCAGCTCACCCCAAGGGGGGTTGAAAGATACGCAGTATTTT; CDR3 protein: CASSPQGGLKDTQYF